This T cell receptor (beta chain) is from a study of cytomegalovirus exposure and HLA in healthy donors. Study background: Prior work identified 100 million to 130 million unique TCR beta sequences in 150 million to 200 million T cells.

With regard to this clone: The antigen remains unidentified.

Primers included in the PCR were 60 Vbeta and 13 Jbeta primers. Data came from immunoSEQ multiplex PCR; TCRdb stores just in-frame clones and leaves some out. The profile shows around 270,000 clones, about four fifths of them singletons. General observations from the study: Presence/absence analyses treated sequencing depth as roughly uniform across donors.

Trimming pared 8 bases from V and 3 bases from J, leaving 14 bases between. Germline V lookup: CDR1 MNHNS, CDR2 SASEGT. The CDR3 extends over 13 amino acids. Sequencing was performed on PBMCs. The rearrangement uses TRBV6-1 and TRBJ2-7; D ambiguous. The TCR was taken from a girl aged 2 to 10 in good health and CMV-seronegative. CDR3 nucleotide sequence: TGTGCCAGCCTAGAAACACCACTCTACGAGCAGTACTTC. Residues: CASLETPLYEQYF.